This T cell receptor delta chain emerged from a study of in vitro expanded adult blood gammadelta T cells (dated by TCRdb to the early 2020s). A note on the overall study: Cells from each donor were stimulated separately with HMBPP, zoledronate or AbnobaViscum P, and the TRG and TRD CDR3 repertoires were sequenced for each condition. Three subjects were included in the TCR repertoire analysis. Study-level results and caveats: All repertoires derived from in vitro expanded cultures of healthy donor cells, not from mistletoe-treated patients.

The library was generated by 5' RACE. The RNeasy Micro Kit was used to extract RNA from around 9,500 sorted cells per sample. Libraries were prepared using template-switch reverse transcription and then PCR amplification of the CDR3gamma and CDR3delta regions. Amplicons were sequenced on an Illumina MiSeq using the V2 300 kit, producing 150 bp paired-end reads. Turning to the authors' computational methods: Read quality was checked with FastQC version 0.11.8. Reads were aligned to GenBank TRG or TRD reference genes with MiXCR version 3.0.3 to construct CDR3 sequences. MiXCR was run with default parameters, except that TRDD assembly used 3 consecutive nucleotides instead of 5. Repertoire analyses, including normalized Shannon-Wiener diversity, clonotype tracking and multidimensional scaling, were performed with VDJtools version 1.2.1 under default settings. Out-of-frame CDR3 sequences and those containing stop codons were excluded from analysis. TCRdb reanalyzed the public reads with the CATT caller, and identical DNA sequences were merged afterwards. TCRdb's processing, not the authors' own work, is the source of the V and J calls. The table for this sample lists about 570 delta-chain clones; 26% of them were counted only once. The top ten hold roughly 60% of the sample.

The treatment or condition label corresponds to: aminobisphosphonate causing endogenous IPP accumulation, about 1 uM. Before expansion, PBMC received a one-day pulse of roughly 0.94 uM zoledronate and were then washed three times. The cultures were expanded for about 13 days, and IL-2 was added again every 3 to 4 days. After the one-day stimulant pulse, cells were washed three times and then cultured in medium containing about 110 U/mL IL-2. Before culture, peripheral blood mononuclear cells were isolated by Lymphoprep gradient centrifugation and frozen in liquid nitrogen. This clone registers as large (0.1 to 1%) within its sample. Its antigen remains undetermined. No quality values exist for individual bases; no much larger clone is one base distant. Sequencing used gamma-delta T cells from peripheral blood expanded in culture, obtained from an in vitro culture stimulated with zoledronate. The receptor comes from an adult in good health.

The DNA sequence reads TGTGCCTGTGTCTACTGGGGGATAAGCGACAAACTCATCTTT. Its protein reads: CACVYWGISDKLIF. The rearranged segments are TRDV2 and TRDJ1; TRDD3 aligns with 11 central bases. CDR1 and CDR2 are drawn from the germline V gene: GEAIGNYY, EKD. The CDR3 contains 14 residues, cysteine and phenylalanine counted. Only the CDR3 portion is preserved as DNA: 42 bases, with reading frame beginning at the first base. V ends up 5 bases short and J 8 bases short, with an unmatched junction base count of 9.